The next 3 T cell receptor beta chains were all read from a single sample in a study of T cells expressing NK-cell markers. TCRdb reanalyzed the 5' RACE reads and collapses them to one entry per CDR3 protein, without DNA. The sample features approximately 440,000 distinct CDR3 sequences, with under 1.5% in its top ten. Sequenced material: blood T cells: a sorted CD56 or NKG2C T cell subset, CD4+ or CD8+ T cells, or bulk PBMC T cells (not recorded which). The receptors were sampled from a woman aged 50 to 60 in good health.

CDR3 region: CASSPSIEVVSLNEQFF. The J gene is TRBJ2-1, the V gene TRBV5-1. Germline V lookup: CDR1 SGHRS, CDR2 YFSETQ. This CDR3 region has 17 residues.

The chain carries TRBV3-1 and TRBJ2-4; TCRdb proposes TRBD2, but this gene call is untestable without DNA. CDR1 and CDR2 from the germline V gene are LGHDT and YNNKEL (reference sequence). The CDR3 spans 16 residues. This chain's CDR3 is CASSGRLAGPKGIQYF. Full variable domain (outside the CDR3, taken from reference TRBV3-1 and TRBJ2-4): DTAVSQTPKYLVTQMGNDKSIKCEQNLGHDTMYWYKQDSKKFLKIMFSYNNKELIINETVPNRFSPKSPDKAHLNLHINSLELGDSAVYFCASSGRLAGPKGIQYFGAGTRLSVL.

The chain recombines TRBV6-6 with TRBJ1-3; TCRdb calls TRBD1, which cannot be checked without DNA. This CDR3 region has 16 residues. CDR1 and CDR2 from the germline V gene are MNHNY and SVGAGI (reference sequence). The CDR3 region is CASSYSIQASGNTIYF.